The source of this T cell receptor beta chain is a study of T cells in Graves' hyperthyroidism and ophthalmopathy. Pregnant or lactating patients were excluded, as were those with uncontrolled infection or other autoimmune disease. The study based diagnoses on clinical symptoms, serum thyroxine and TRAb, thyroid ultrasound and orbital computed tomography. PBMCs came from roughly 10 ml fresh peripheral blood. The study's findings and limits: A model using 13 V-J features told ophthalmopathy apart from stable hyperthyroidism.

The V end lost 3 bases, the J end lost 4 bases, and 6 bases lay between the germline ends. The CDR3 runs 12 residues. The V gene's germline CDR1 is ENHRY and CDR2 SYGVKD. This clonotype was seen repeatedly, ten times or more. Its specificity is unknown. TCR beta CDR3 region amplification was performed from RNA transcripts. Carried out on the TCR CDR3, a first-round RT-PCR used the HTBI primer set. TCRdb itself ran the multiplex PCR reads through MiXCR, one entry per CDR3 protein. The sample has roughly 250,000 distinct CDR3 sequences; roughly 17% are singletons. This clonotype originated in a woman between 18 and 29 years old with Graves' ophthalmopathy. This chain joins TRBV10-3 and TRBJ2-5; perhaps TRBD1 as D (5 bases). The specimen was blood. The CDR3 DNA is TGTGCCATCAGTGAAGGGGCAGAGACCCAGTACTTC. Encoded protein: CAISEGAETQYF.